The T cell receptor (beta chain) under discussion was sequenced for a study of T cell changes during pregnancy in multiple sclerosis. Sequenced by immunoSEQ multiplex PCR; TCRdb stores in-frame clones only, minus some. The data show more than 35,000 clones, about 87% seen once. This CDR3 spans 11 amino acids. Per the germline V gene, CDR1 is DFQATT and CDR2 is SNEGSKA (reference sequence). V lost 5 bases to trimming and J lost 4 bases, with 6 bases between them. The genes are TRBV20-1 and TRBJ2-1, with D unresolved. The source was CD4+ T cells from peripheral blood mononuclear cells, collected before pregnancy. This receptor was obtained from a female donor with multiple sclerosis, enrolled in a pregnancy study. The CDR3 coding sequence is TGCAGTGCTCCGACATACAATGAGCAGTTCTTC. Translated: CSAPTYNEQFF.